The 12 T cell receptor beta chains below were found in one sample sequenced in a study of shared clonotypes between healthy human individuals. The table came from immunoSEQ multiplex PCR; TCRdb's copy has only in-frame clones and leaves some out. Here the sample spans hundreds of thousands of clones, 60% to 80% being singletons. Material: PBMCs. These receptor sequences come from a woman aged 40 to 50 in good health. Some clones in this sample may be carry-over from other donors' samples.

This clone was found once. The J gene is TRBJ1-5, the V gene TRBV11-1; D is unresolved. Between the trimmed V and J ends, which lost 5 bases and 7 bases, there was a span of 12 bases. CDR3 length: 13 residues. Per the germline V gene, CDR1 is SGHAT and CDR2 is FQDESV (reference sequence). DNA for the CDR3: TGTGCCAGCAGCCGTGGTTCACGGCAGCCCCAGCATTTT. As protein: CASSRGSRQPQHF.

This clone showed up just once. The chain combines TRBV28 with TRBJ1-5; D might be TRBD1 (6 bases). V was pared by 6 bases and J by 2 bases, with 17 bases between. The germline V gene encodes CDR1 MDHEN and CDR2 SYDVKM. This CDR3 region has 16 residues. CDR3 DNA sequence: TGTGCCAGCAGCCCCACGTCGGGGGCCGGCAATCAGCCCCAGCATTTT. Its translation: CASSPTSGAGNQPQHF.

The rearrangement joins TRBV7-8 to TRBJ2-3; 15 bases are a match to TRBD2. The CDR3 spans 17 residues. Looked up from germline, CDR1 is SGHVS and CDR2 is FQNEAQ. Trimming removed 5 bases from V and 6 bases from J; junction bases left unmatched: 9. The CDR3 nucleotides are TGTGCCAGCAGCCCATTTGGGACTAGCGGGGGGCTGGATACGCAGTATTTT. Its translation: CASSPFGTSGGLDTQYF.

The chain employs TRBV6-6 and TRBJ1-3, with unresolved D. The CDR3 covers 16 residues. V was shortened by 4 bases and J by 0 bases, with 13 bases between the two germline ends. Per the germline V gene, CDR1 is MNHNY and CDR2 is SVGAGI (reference sequence). The CDR3 is CASSFGSTPSGNTIYF. Written as DNA, the CDR3 is TGTGCCAGCAGTTTTGGGAGTACACCCTCTGGAAACACCATATATTTT.

The J gene is TRBJ2-7, the V gene TRBV25-1; TRBD2 aligns across 8 bases. Losses at the gene ends were 8 bases for V and 6 bases for J; bases not matched to a gene: 9. CDR1 is MGHDK, CDR2 SYGVNS, per germline. This CDR3 region has 13 residues. The CDR3 reads CASVRVGGGEQYF. DNA of the CDR3: TGTGCCAGCGTTCGGGTCGGGGGGGGCGAGCAGTACTTC.

The chain has TRBV19 and TRBJ1-5; D is uncertain. CDR3 length equals 16 residues. Trimming left V 7 bases short and J 5 bases short, with 21 bases between. CDR1 is LNHDA, CDR2 SQIVND, per germline (reference sequence). CDR3 coding DNA: TGTGCCAGTAATCCATACAGAAACCCCGGGGATCAGCCCCAGCATTTT. It specifies CASNPYRNPGDQPQHF.

This chain links TRBV11-1 with TRBJ2-1; D might be TRBD1 (6 bases). V lost 6 bases and J lost 0, with 12 bases in between. The length of the CDR3 is 15 residues. The V gene's germline CDR1 is SGHAT and CDR2 FQDESV (reference sequence). Here the CDR3 reads CASRIGGSSYNEQFF. DNA of the CDR3: TGTGCCAGCAGGATAGGGGGATCCTCCTACAATGAGCAGTTCTTC.

The rearrangement uses TRBV29-1 and TRBJ2-7; a weak D match, TRBD1 (6 bases). CDR3 length equals 14 residues. The ends were cut back, 6 bases at V and 3 bases at J, with 18 bases in the middle. Germline V gene sequence: CDR1 SQVTM, CDR2 ANQGSEA. CDR3 nucleotides: TGCAGCGTATCTGACAGGTCGAGGGGCTACGAGCAGTACTTC. This translates into CSVSDRSRGYEQYF.

The chain has TRBV5-1 and TRBJ1-1; D gene unclear. The germline CDR1 and CDR2 sequences are SGHRS and YFSETQ. The CDR3 consists of 13 residues. V lost 0 bases and J lost 1, with 4 bases in between. The CDR3: CASSLGENTEAFF. CDR3 DNA sequence: TGCGCCAGCAGCTTGGGGGAGAACACTGAAGCTTTCTTT.

The chain is built from TRBV7-2 and TRBJ2-7; TRBD1 aligns across 10 bases. The J segment lost 6 bases and the V segment lost 3 bases, leaving 5 bases of the junction unmatched. Germline loops: CDR1 SGHTA, CDR2 FQGNSA. CDR3 length: 14 amino acids. The CDR3 here is CASSLRQGAVEQYF. In DNA, the CDR3 is TGTGCCAGCAGCTTGCGACAGGGGGCGGTCGAGCAGTACTTC. The full variable domain, completed using reference TRBV7-2 and TRBJ2-7, is GAGVSQSPSNKVTEKGKDVELRCDPISGHTALYWYRQSLGQGLEFLIYFQGNSAPDKSGLPSDRFSAERTGGSVSTLTIQRTQQEDSAVYLCASSLRQGAVEQYFGPGTRLTVT.

The V call is TRBV28, the J call TRBJ2-7; 10 positions agree with TRBD2. Germline trimming cut 8 bases from V and 4 bases from J; bases unmatched to any gene: 8. Germline lookup yields CDR1 MDHEN and CDR2 SYDVKM. The CDR3 is 14 residues long. The CDR3 coding sequence is TGTGCCAGCGCAATACCTAGCGGGAGATACGAGCAGTACTTC. Its protein is CASAIPSGRYEQYF.

The genes are TRBV6-6 and TRBJ1-4; 7 bases map to TRBD1. CDR3 size: 14 residues. Germline trimming cut 5 bases from V and 6 bases from J; bases unmatched to any gene: 6. From germline, CDR1 is MNHNY and CDR2 SVGAGI (reference sequence). The chain's CDR3 is CASSPGGSDEKLFF. The CDR3 coding sequence is TGTGCCAGCAGTCCAGGGGGTAGTGATGAAAAACTGTTTTTT.